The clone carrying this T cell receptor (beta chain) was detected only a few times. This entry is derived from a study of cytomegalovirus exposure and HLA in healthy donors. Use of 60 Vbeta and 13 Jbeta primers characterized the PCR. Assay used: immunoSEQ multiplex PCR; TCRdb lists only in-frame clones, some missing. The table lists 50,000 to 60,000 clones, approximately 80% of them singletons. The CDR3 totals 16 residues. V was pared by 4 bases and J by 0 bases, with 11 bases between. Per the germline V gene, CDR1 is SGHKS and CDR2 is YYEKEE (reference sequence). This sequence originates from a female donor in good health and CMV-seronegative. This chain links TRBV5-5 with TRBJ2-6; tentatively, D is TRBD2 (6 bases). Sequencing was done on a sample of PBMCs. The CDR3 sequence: CASSEGLNSGANVLTF. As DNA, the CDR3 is TGTGCCAGCAGCGAGGGACTGAACTCTGGGGCCAACGTCCTGACTTTC.